These T cell receptor beta chains were read from a single sample in a study of cytomegalovirus exposure and HLA in healthy donors. Sequencing was performed with immunoSEQ multiplex PCR; in TCRdb, only in-frame clones are kept and a portion is missing. The profile shows 90,000 to 95,000 clones, roughly 78% of them singletons. The sample consisted of PBMCs. The receptors come from a male donor in good health and CMV-seropositive. CDR3s include the opening cysteine and the closing phenylalanine or tryptophan. Each record gives: clone size, V gene, J gene, D gene, CDR3 protein, CDR3 DNA. A D gene is named only where the DNA matches it firmly. Clone size is shown for a subset of rows, as once, few, many or a class of expanded clone.

clone_size: .; v_call: TRBV5-4; j_call: TRBJ2-3; d_call: TRBD2; cdr3_aa: CASSSKRERTDTQYF; cdr3_nt: TGTGCCAGCAGTTCTAAGCGGGAGCGGACAGATACGCAGTATTTT
clone_size: once; v_call: TRBV12-1; j_call: TRBJ2-7; d_call: .; cdr3_aa: CASRTEREQYF; cdr3_nt: TGTGCCAGCAGGACGGAGCGCGAGCAGTACTTC
clone_size: .; v_call: TRBV28; j_call: TRBJ2-1; d_call: .; cdr3_aa: CASSRLPASSYNEQFF; cdr3_nt: TGTGCCAGCAGCCGACTTCCTGCCAGTTCCTACAATGAGCAGTTCTTC
clone_size: .; v_call: TRBV5-8; j_call: TRBJ2-7; d_call: .; cdr3_aa: CASSFSGSEQYF; cdr3_nt: TGTGCCAGCAGCTTTTCCGGGAGCGAGCAGTACTTC
clone_size: .; v_call: TRBV27; j_call: TRBJ2-1; d_call: TRBD2; cdr3_aa: CASSPGTSGIYEQFF; cdr3_nt: TGTGCCAGCAGCCCTGGGACTAGCGGGATATATGAGCAGTTCTTC
clone_size: few; v_call: TRBV11-1; j_call: TRBJ1-1; d_call: .; cdr3_aa: CASSLGQGRGNTEAFF; cdr3_nt: TGTGCCAGCAGCTTAGGTCAGGGGCGAGGAAACACTGAAGCTTTCTTT
clone_size: .; v_call: TRBV5-8; j_call: TRBJ2-2; d_call: TRBD1; cdr3_aa: CASSSDRENTGELFF; cdr3_nt: TGTGCCAGCAGCTCTGACAGGGAGAACACCGGGGAGCTGTTTTTT
clone_size: .; v_call: TRBV7-9; j_call: TRBJ1-4; d_call: .; cdr3_aa: CASSRGTGGTGKLFF; cdr3_nt: TGTGCCAGCAGCCGGGGGACCGGGGGAACTGGAAAACTGTTTTTT
clone_size: .; v_call: TRBV28; j_call: TRBJ2-1; d_call: TRBD2; cdr3_aa: CASSLYVRLAGINEQFF; cdr3_nt: TGTGCCAGCAGTTTATACGTTCGGCTAGCGGGGATCAATGAGCAGTTCTTC
clone_size: .; v_call: TRBV28; j_call: TRBJ2-3; d_call: .; cdr3_aa: CASTLLPSASTDTQYF; cdr3_nt: TGTGCCAGCACCTTATTACCTAGCGCAAGCACAGATACGCAGTATTTT
clone_size: few; v_call: TRBV5-1; j_call: TRBJ2-2; d_call: .; cdr3_aa: CASSSTRGGTGELFF; cdr3_nt: TGCGCCAGCAGCTCAACAAGGGGGGGCACCGGGGAGCTGTTTTTT
clone_size: .; v_call: TRBV6-1; j_call: TRBJ1-5; d_call: .; cdr3_aa: CASSLLEGGNQPQHF; cdr3_nt: TGTGCCAGCAGTCTATTAGAGGGGGGCAATCAGCCCCAGCATTTT
clone_size: .; v_call: TRBV2; j_call: TRBJ2-1; d_call: TRBD2; cdr3_aa: CASRERTSVYNEQFF; cdr3_nt: TGTGCCAGCAGGGAGAGGACTAGCGTTTACAATGAGCAGTTCTTC
clone_size: .; v_call: TRBV7-9; j_call: TRBJ2-5; d_call: .; cdr3_aa: CASSDTGLRETQYF; cdr3_nt: TGTGCCAGCAGCGATACGGGACTTCGAGAGACCCAGTACTTC
clone_size: .; v_call: TRBV2; j_call: TRBJ2-7; d_call: TRBD2; cdr3_aa: CARTTLAGSYEQYF; cdr3_nt: TGTGCCAGAACTACCCTAGCGGGCTCCTACGAGCAGTACTTC
clone_size: few; v_call: TRBV4-2; j_call: TRBJ2-2; d_call: TRBD2; cdr3_aa: CASSQASGGAGELFF; cdr3_nt: TGTGCCAGCAGCCAAGCTAGCGGGGGGGCCGGGGAGCTGTTTTTT
clone_size: .; v_call: TRBV27; j_call: TRBJ2-3; d_call: TRBD1; cdr3_aa: CASSFIGGSDTQYF; cdr3_nt: TGTGCCAGCAGTTTCATAGGGGGCTCAGATACGCAGTATTTT
clone_size: .; v_call: TRBV14; j_call: TRBJ1-2; d_call: TRBD1; cdr3_aa: CASSPRQGYGYTF; cdr3_nt: TGTGCCAGCAGCCCTCGACAGGGATATGGCTACACCTTC
clone_size: .; v_call: TRBV29-1; j_call: TRBJ1-1; d_call: .; cdr3_aa: CSVDGRGAGAEAFF; cdr3_nt: TGCAGCGTGGACGGGCGGGGGGCGGGTGCTGAAGCTTTCTTT
clone_size: .; v_call: TRBV19; j_call: TRBJ1-2; d_call: TRBD1; cdr3_aa: CASTSGTGGNYGYTF; cdr3_nt: TGTGCCAGTACCTCCGGGACAGGGGGAAACTATGGCTACACCTTC
clone_size: .; v_call: TRBV2; j_call: TRBJ2-3; d_call: TRBD2; cdr3_aa: CATRTSGGPERVTDTQYF; cdr3_nt: TGTGCCACTCGGACTAGCGGGGGGCCTGAGAGAGTGACAGATACGCAGTATTTT
clone_size: few; v_call: TRBV18; j_call: TRBJ1-1; d_call: .; cdr3_aa: CASSPTGEGNTEAFF; cdr3_nt: TGTGCCAGCTCACCCACCGGGGAAGGGAACACTGAAGCTTTCTTT
clone_size: .; v_call: TRBV10-1; j_call: TRBJ2-1; d_call: TRBD1; cdr3_aa: CASSVSQGGLYNEQFF; cdr3_nt: TGCGCCAGCAGTGTATCACAGGGGGGACTCTACAATGAGCAGTTCTTC